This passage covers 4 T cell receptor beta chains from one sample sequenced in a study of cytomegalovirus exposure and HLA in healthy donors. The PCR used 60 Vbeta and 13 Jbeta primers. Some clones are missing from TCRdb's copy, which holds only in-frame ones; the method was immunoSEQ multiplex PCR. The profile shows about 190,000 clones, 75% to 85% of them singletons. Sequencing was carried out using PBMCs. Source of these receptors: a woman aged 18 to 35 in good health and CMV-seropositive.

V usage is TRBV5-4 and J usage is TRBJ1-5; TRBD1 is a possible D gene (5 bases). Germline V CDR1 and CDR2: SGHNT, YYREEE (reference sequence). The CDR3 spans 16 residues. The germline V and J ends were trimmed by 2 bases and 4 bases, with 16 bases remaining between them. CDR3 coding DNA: TGTGCCAGCAGCTTCTACGGGGGGGGAGGGAATCAGCCCCAGCATTTT. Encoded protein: CASSFYGGGGNQPQHF.

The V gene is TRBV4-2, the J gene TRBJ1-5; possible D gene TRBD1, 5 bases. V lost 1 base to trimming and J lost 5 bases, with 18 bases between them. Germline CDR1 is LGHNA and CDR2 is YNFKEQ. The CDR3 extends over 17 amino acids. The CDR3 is CASSQAGVEGEDQPQHF. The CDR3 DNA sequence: TGTGCCAGCAGCCAAGCCGGAGTGGAAGGGGAGGATCAGCCCCAGCATTTT.

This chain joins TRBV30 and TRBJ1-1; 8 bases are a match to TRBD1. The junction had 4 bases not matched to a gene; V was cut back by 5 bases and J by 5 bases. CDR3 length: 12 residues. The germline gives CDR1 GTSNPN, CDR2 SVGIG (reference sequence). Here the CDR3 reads CAWEDRETEAFF. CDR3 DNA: TGTGCCTGGGAGGACAGGGAAACTGAAGCTTTCTTT.

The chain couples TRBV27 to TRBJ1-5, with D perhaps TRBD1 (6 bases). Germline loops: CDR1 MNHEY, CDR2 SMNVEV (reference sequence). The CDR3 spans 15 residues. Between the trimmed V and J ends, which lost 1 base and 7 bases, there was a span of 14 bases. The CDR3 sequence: CASSLYGGKRQPQHF. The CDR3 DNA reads TGTGCCAGCAGTTTATATGGGGGCAAAAGGCAGCCCCAGCATTTT.